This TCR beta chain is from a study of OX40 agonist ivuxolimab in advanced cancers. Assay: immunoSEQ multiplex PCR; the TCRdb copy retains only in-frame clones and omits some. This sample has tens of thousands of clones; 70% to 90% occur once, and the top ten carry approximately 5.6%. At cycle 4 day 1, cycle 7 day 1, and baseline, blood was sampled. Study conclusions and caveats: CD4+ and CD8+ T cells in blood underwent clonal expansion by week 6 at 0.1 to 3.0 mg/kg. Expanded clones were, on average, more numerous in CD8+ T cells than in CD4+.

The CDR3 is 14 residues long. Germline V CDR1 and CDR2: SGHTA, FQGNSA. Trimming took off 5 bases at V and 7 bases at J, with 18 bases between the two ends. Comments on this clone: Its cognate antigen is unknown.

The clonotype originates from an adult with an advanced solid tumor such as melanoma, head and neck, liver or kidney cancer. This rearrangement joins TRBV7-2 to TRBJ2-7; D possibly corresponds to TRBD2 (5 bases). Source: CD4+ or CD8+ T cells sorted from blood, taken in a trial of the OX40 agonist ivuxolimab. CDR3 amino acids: CASSPDWIPREQYF. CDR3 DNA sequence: TGTGCCAGCAGCCCGGACTGGATCCCTCGAGAGCAGTACTTC.